This note documents a single T cell receptor beta chain sequence. What it recognizes is unknown. V was trimmed by 6 bases and J by 3 bases, leaving 10 bases between them. This CDR3 contains 13 residues. Germline V gives CDR1 LNHDA, CDR2 SQIVND (reference sequence). TCRdb's copy holds only in-frame clones and misses some; the assay was immunoSEQ multiplex PCR. Among fewer than 45,000 clones listed, around 83% were seen once. These data come from a study of lymphopenia after photon versus proton radiotherapy. Regarding the study as a whole: Post-nadir diversity loss with photons came from oligoclonal expansion, particularly CD8+ Temra cells.

Material: peripheral blood, obtained from a patient treated with proton-based radiotherapy. The chain recombines TRBV19 with TRBJ2-3; D not resolved. The receptor was derived from a woman in her sixties or seventies with pancreatic cancer. Some clones in this sample may be carry-over from other donors' samples. CDR3 in DNA: TGTGCCAGTAGCACCACCCCGACAGATACGCAGTATTTT. It codes for CASSTTPTDTQYF. The full variable domain, with the rest looked up from reference TRBV19 and TRBJ2-3, is DGGITQSPKYLFRKEGQNVTLSCEQNLNHDAMYWYRQDPGQGLRLIYYSQIVNDFQKGDIAEGYSVSREKKESFPLTVTSAQKNPTAFYLCASSTTPTDTQYFGPGTRLTVL.